The count of the clone carrying this T cell receptor beta chain is one. This entry is derived from a study of blood T cell repertoires in COVID-19. Across the whole study: COVID-19 samples from acute and convalescent phases originated in the United States, Italy and Spain. From T cells, B-cell-depleted T cells, or PBMCs came the material, which was cDNA or gDNA.

CDR1 is MDHEN and CDR2 is SYDVKM in the germline V gene. V was pared by 5 bases and J by 9 bases, with 8 bases of the junction left unmatched. This CDR3 region has 15 residues. Followed longitudinally, the Seattle patients had been enrolled during active infection. Authors' data handling: Reference gene primer amplification yielded estimated nucleated cell counts. Sequencing was performed with immunoSEQ multiplex PCR; in TCRdb, only in-frame clones are kept and a portion is missing. The DNA gave D and trimming, while V, J and clone size come from that table. The sample includes approximately 210,000 clones, 70% to 90% of them seen just once.

The sample consisted of peripheral blood. The chain couples TRBV28 to TRBJ2-1; TRBD2 aligns across 12 bases. This TCR was recovered from a man aged 55 to 70 with COVID-19, enrolled during active disease. CDR3 sequence (DNA): TGTGCCAGCAGTCTAAGACTAGCGGGAGTAACTGAGCAGTTCTTC. The encoded protein is CASSLRLAGVTEQFF. The entire variable domain, with the rest obtained from reference TRBV28 and TRBJ2-1, is as follows: DVKVTQSSRYLVKRTGEKVFLECVQDMDHENMFWYRQDPGLGLRLIYFSYDVKMKEKGDIPEGYSVSREKKERFSLILESASTNQTSMYLCASSLRLAGVTEQFFGPGTRLTVL.